Shown below are 13 T cell receptor beta chains from a single sample sequenced in a study of cytomegalovirus exposure and HLA in healthy donors. In the PCR, 60 Vbeta and 13 Jbeta primers were used. Clones were read by immunoSEQ multiplex PCR, and TCRdb kept only the in-frame ones, dropping some. The repertoire includes about 95,000 clones, roughly 80% of them detected once, and approximately 3% sits in the top ten. Sequencing input: PBMCs. The source of these receptors is a man between 25 and 39 years old in good health and CMV-seropositive.

This chain uses TRBV9 with TRBJ2-1; 14 bases match TRBD2. The V gene end was trimmed by 4 bases and the J gene end by 0 bases; junction bases not matched to a gene: 3. The germline CDR1 and CDR2 sequences are SGDLS and YYNGEE. This CDR3 contains 17 residues. This CDR3 reads CASSRGTSGSSYNEQFF. For the CDR3, the DNA is TGTGCCAGCAGCAGAGGGACTAGCGGGAGCTCCTACAATGAGCAGTTCTTC.

The chain employs TRBV28 and TRBJ2-3; 9 bases fit TRBD2. This CDR3 has 16 residues. The junction had 10 bases not matched to a gene; V was cut back by 5 bases and J by 4 bases. Germline CDR1 and CDR2: MDHEN and SYDVKM. The CDR3 is CASSPLAGSLADTQYF. The CDR3 nucleotides are TGTGCCAGCAGTCCTCTAGCGGGATCCTTGGCAGATACGCAGTATTTT.

This chain joins TRBV10-2 and TRBJ2-7; TRBD1 is a possible D gene (6 bases). Trimming left V 7 bases short and J 6 bases short, with 10 bases between. There are 11 residues in the CDR3. The germline V gene has CDR1 WSHSY and CDR2 SAAADI. CDR3 DNA sequence: TGCGCCAGCACTTTGACAGGCGAGCAGTACTTC. It specifies CASTLTGEQYF.

This rearrangement joins TRBV21-1 to TRBJ2-3; the table gives TRBD1 as D, unverified against the DNA. TRBV21-1 is a documented pseudogene. This CDR3 is 16 amino acids long. CDR3 region: CASSKGSRASTDTQYF. The CDR3 DNA reads TGTGCCAGCAGCAAAGGTAGCAGGGCTAGCACAGATACGCAGTATTTT.

The chain recombines TRBV19 with TRBJ2-1, with D hard to call. V lost 4 bases to trimming and J lost 4 bases, with 5 bases between them. Germline lookup yields CDR1 LNHDA and CDR2 SQIVND (reference sequence). This CDR3 region has 12 residues. CDR3 bases: TGTGCCAGTAGTAACTTGTACAATGAGCAGTTCTTC. Protein: CASSNLYNEQFF.

The chain is built from TRBV7-9 and TRBJ2-1; 13 bases line up with TRBD2. CDR3 length: 16 residues. V was clipped by 4 bases and J by 9 bases; unmatched bases: 9. The germline gives CDR1 SEHNR, CDR2 FQNEAQ (reference sequence). CDR3: CASSSWTSGRLSEQFF. The CDR3 DNA is TGTGCCAGCAGCTCTTGGACTAGCGGGAGACTCAGTGAGCAGTTCTTC.

The chain links TRBV29-1 to TRBJ2-7, with TRBD1 matching over 8 bases. V lost 7 bases to trimming and J lost 1 base; unmatched junction nucleotides: 6. The germline V gene has CDR1 SQVTM and CDR2 ANQGSEA. The CDR3 runs 13 residues. CDR3 nucleotides: TGCAGCGCAGGACAGGGTGGATCCTACGAGCAGTACTTC. Amino acid sequence: CSAGQGGSYEQYF.

V and J are TRBV14 and TRBJ2-7; D not resolved. Germline loops: CDR1 SGHDN, CDR2 FVKESK. The V end was cut by 2 bases, the J end by 4 bases, with 12 bases between. This CDR3 spans 14 amino acids. The CDR3, as DNA: TGTGCCAGCAGCCAAAATAGTTTGGAGTACGAGCAGTACTTC. It specifies CASSQNSLEYEQYF.

Only a few counts were recorded for this clone. The chain employs TRBV29-1 and TRBJ1-3, with 9 bases matching TRBD1. The germline gives CDR1 SQVTM, CDR2 ANQGSEA. Trimming cost V 6 bases and J 4 bases; bases outside gene matches: 7. This CDR3 contains 14 residues. The CDR3 spells CSVSTGGTGNTIYF. As DNA, the CDR3 is TGCAGCGTCTCGACAGGGGGTACGGGAAACACCATATATTTT. The full variable domain, with the rest looked up from reference TRBV29-1 and TRBJ1-3, is SAVISQKPSRDICQRGTSLTIQCQVDSQVTMMFWYRQQPGQSLTLIATANQGSEATYESGFVIDKFPISRPNLTFSTLTVSNMSPEDSSIYLCSVSTGGTGNTIYFGEGSWLTVV.

V and J are TRBV9 and TRBJ2-3; TRBD2 aligns across 12 bases. The CDR3 totals 17 residues. Germline V gene sequence: CDR1 SGDLS, CDR2 YYNGEE. With 0 bases clipped from V and 5 bases from J, the junction kept 7 bases outside the gene matches. The CDR3 loop is CASSVDPSGRAVDTQYF. The DNA of the CDR3 is TGTGCCAGCAGCGTAGATCCTAGCGGGAGGGCCGTAGATACGCAGTATTTT.

Comments on this clone: A far larger clone is just one base off, so this is likely a read error. The gene calls are TRBV25-1 and TRBJ2-3; possible D gene TRBD2, 7 bases. Trimming cost V 8 bases and J 8 bases, with 11 bases left between them. This CDR3 contains 11 residues. Germline values: CDR1 MGHDK, CDR2 SYGVNS. The CDR3 coding sequence is TGTGCCAGCGGGAGGGGGGCTACGCAGTATTTT. Translation: CASGRGATQYF.

This clone is a singleton in its sample. The rearrangement joins TRBV6-5 to TRBJ2-7; 8 positions match TRBD2. This CDR3 is 15 amino acids long. Germline CDR1 reads MNHEY; CDR2 reads SVGAGI. Unmatched junction bases numbered 5, after V lost 2 bases and J lost 2 bases. The CDR3 reads CASSYQAGVPYEQYF. CDR3 DNA: TGTGCCAGCAGTTACCAAGCGGGAGTGCCCTACGAGCAGTACTTC.

The chain links TRBV25-1 to TRBJ1-1; D is uncertain. V gave up 6 bases and J gave up 0 bases, with 14 bases separating them. The CDR3 is 15 residues long. The V gene's germline CDR1 is MGHDK and CDR2 SYGVNS. The CDR3 loop is CASRPLGLMNTEAFF. The DNA for the CDR3 is TGTGCCAGCAGACCCCTTGGGCTGATGAACACTGAAGCTTTCTTT.